The 12 T cell receptor beta chains below come from one sample, sequenced in a study of beta chain features in type 1 diabetes. General study results and limits: For Type 1 diabetes patients, all four CD4+ subsets carried TCRB CDR3s that were moderately but significantly shorter.

These receptors have no known antigen. The investigators reverse transcribed all of the isolated RNA, so they sequenced expressed TCRB transcripts. Sequencing was performed with immunoSEQ multiplex PCR; in TCRdb, only in-frame clones are kept and a portion is missing. Among around 44,000 clones, over 60% were seen once, and the ten largest hold about 2%. Sequencing was performed on Tregs from blood. The receptor set was obtained from a woman aged 18-29 years with type 1 diabetes.

The J gene is TRBJ2-5, the V gene TRBV2, with D uncertain. V lost 7 bases and J 1 base, leaving 7 bases between the germline ends. The germline V gene has CDR1 SNHLY and CDR2 FYNNEI. The CDR3 is 12 residues long. In DNA form, the CDR3 reads TGTGCCAGCAATCAACTCCAAGAGACCCAGTACTTC. This sequence encodes CASNQLQETQYF.

The chain carries TRBV29-1 and TRBJ2-2; tentatively, D is TRBD2 (5 bases). The CDR3 sequence is 13 residues long. V was cut by 5 bases and J by 5 bases, with 12 bases left in between. CDR1 is SQVTM and CDR2 is ANQGSEA in the germline V gene. CDR3 in DNA: TGCAGCGTTCTTCCGGGCGGGACCGGGGAGCTGTTTTTT. This translates into CSVLPGGTGELFF.

The chain is built from TRBV10-3 and TRBJ1-1, with D uncertain. The CDR3 totals 11 residues. The germline V gene encodes CDR1 ENHRY and CDR2 SYGVKD. CDR3 DNA: TGTCCCCTTTGGCTGAACACTGAAGCTTTCTTT. It is translated as CPLWLNTEAFF.

This clone was detected only once. The V call is TRBV6-1, the J call TRBJ1-2; unclear D gene. The CDR3 is made up of 14 amino acids. Trimming took 2 bases from V and 6 from J, leaving 13 bases between them. From germline, CDR1 is MNHNS and CDR2 SASEGT. The CDR3 DNA reads TGTGCCAGCAGTGAATCCCTCGGGAGGGATGGCTACACCTTC. It specifies CASSESLGRDGYTF.

DNA for the CDR3: TGTGCCAGCAGTAACTACCGGGGGGAGACCCAGTACTTC. Its translation is CASSNYRGETQYF. The chain uses TRBV28 and TRBJ2-5; TRBD2 is a possible D gene (6 bases). There are 13 residues in the CDR3. V was cut by 5 bases and J by 5 bases, with 12 bases left in between. The V gene's germline CDR1 is MDHEN and CDR2 SYDVKM. The full variable domain, its missing parts supplied by reference TRBV28 and TRBJ2-5, is DVKVTQSSRYLVKRTGEKVFLECVQDMDHENMFWYRQDPGLGLRLIYFSYDVKMKEKGDIPEGYSVSREKKERFSLILESASTNQTSMYLCASSNYRGETQYFGPGTRLLVL.

The V gene is TRBV7-2, the J gene TRBJ2-3, with D possibly TRBD2 on 6 matching bases. V shed 3 bases and J shed 4 bases, with 8 bases lying between them. The CDR3 consists of 13 residues. In germline, CDR1 is SGHTA, CDR2 FQGNSA. The CDR3 DNA reads TGTGCCAGCAGCTTTGGGGGGTCAGATACGCAGTATTTT. This gives the protein CASSFGGSDTQYF.

This chain links TRBV7-2 with TRBJ2-5, with 9 nucleotides matching TRBD2. The germline V gene encodes CDR1 SGHTA and CDR2 FQGNSA. The V gene end was trimmed by 5 bases and the J gene end by 0 bases; junction bases not matched to a gene: 1. The CDR3 contains 14 residues. CDR3: CASSAGGYQETQYF. CDR3 in DNA: TGTGCCAGCAGCGCGGGGGGGTACCAAGAGACCCAGTACTTC.

This clone turned up a few times. The V and J genes are TRBV19 and TRBJ1-6, with TRBD1 as a possible D gene (6 bases). The CDR3 consists of 17 residues. The V gene's germline CDR1 is LNHDA and CDR2 SQIVND (reference sequence). Trimming pared 8 bases from V and 8 bases from J, leaving 25 bases between. The CDR3 DNA sequence: TGTGCCAGTTCTTTCCCCTGGACAGCCACGGACCATTCACCCCTCCACTTT. Its protein is CASSFPWTATDHSPLHF. Full variable domain (rest looked up from reference TRBV19 and TRBJ1-6): DGGITQSPKYLFRKEGQNVTLSCEQNLNHDAMYWYRQDPGQGLRLIYYSQIVNDFQKGDIAEGYSVSREKKESFPLTVTSAQKNPTAFYLCASSFPWTATDHSPLHFGNGTRLTVT.

V gene TRBV27 combines with J gene TRBJ2-5; maybe TRBD2 (5 bases). From germline, CDR1 is MNHEY and CDR2 SMNVEV (reference sequence). This CDR3 comprises 13 residues. The V gene lost 4 bases and the J gene lost 5 bases, with 11 bases spanning the gap. This CDR3 is CASSSQLVETQYF. The CDR3 DNA sequence: TGTGCCAGCAGTTCCCAACTAGTGGAGACCCAGTACTTC.

CDR3 amino acids: CSAPRDRGSTEAFF. In DNA, the CDR3 is TGCAGCGCACCAAGGGACAGGGGGTCGACTGAAGCTTTCTTT. This chain uses TRBV29-1 with TRBJ1-1; 11 bases map to TRBD1. The CDR3 covers 14 residues. Trimming took 7 bases from V and 5 from J; bases not matched to a gene: 9. Germline CDR1 reads SQVTM; CDR2 reads ANQGSEA.

The chain has TRBV5-1 and TRBJ2-2, with D tentatively TRBD1 (5 bases). CDR1 and CDR2 from the germline V gene are SGHRS and YFSETQ. The ends were cut back, 4 bases at V and 1 base at J, with 8 bases in the middle. CDR3 length: 14 residues. The CDR3 DNA follows: TGCGCCAGCAGCCCTGGACAGAACACCGGGGAGCTGTTTTTT. Its protein is CASSPGQNTGELFF.

The genes are TRBV18 and TRBJ1-5; TRBD1 is a possible D gene (6 bases). CDR1 is KGHSH and CDR2 is LQKENI in the germline V gene. Trimming pared 6 bases from V and 4 bases from J, leaving 13 bases between. The CDR3 is 14 amino acids. The DNA of the CDR3 is TGTGCCAGCTCCCGCGGACAGCTTAATCAGCCCCAGCATTTT. The encoded protein is CASSRGQLNQPQHF.